The next 4 T cell receptor beta chains were all read from a single sample in a study of immune evolution from preneoplasia to lung adenocarcinoma. Produced via immunoSEQ multiplex PCR; TCRdb's table is partial and in-frame only. In the table there are 4,900 or so clones, roughly 79% of which are singletons. Specimen: FFPE minimally invasive lung adenocarcinoma tissue. These receptors all come from a person aged 60 to 85 with lung adenocarcinoma.

The rearrangement uses TRBV19 and TRBJ1-1; D may be TRBD1 (6 bases). The CDR3 runs to 18 residues. Per the germline V gene, CDR1 is LNHDA and CDR2 is SQIVND (reference sequence). The ends were cut back, 4 bases at V and 0 bases at J, with 21 bases in the middle. The CDR3 DNA reads as TGTGCCAGTAGTACTCTCTCCCCTTTACAGGGCATGAACACTGAAGCTTTCTTT. It encodes CASSTLSPLQGMNTEAFF.

This chain uses TRBV6-5 with TRBJ2-1, with D uncertain. The V end was cut by 8 bases, the J end by 10 bases, with 21 bases between. Germline V lookup: CDR1 MNHEY, CDR2 SVGAGI. The CDR3 sequence is 14 residues long. The CDR3 DNA sequence: TGTGCCAGCGCTTCCTTCGGCCCCGATCCGGAGCAGTTCTTC. This gives the protein CASASFGPDPEQFF.

The chain joins TRBV2 to TRBJ2-1; 13 positions match TRBD2. CDR1 is SNHLY and CDR2 is FYNNEI in the germline V gene. CDR3 size: 15 residues. J lost 7 bases, V lost 5 bases, and 5 bases had no gene match. The CDR3 nucleotides are TGTGCCAGCAGTTTTAGGACTAGCGGGAGAAATGAGCAGTTCTTC. Protein product: CASSFRTSGRNEQFF.

The genes are TRBV6-1 and TRBJ1-3; maybe TRBD1 (5 bases). The V gene's germline CDR1 is MNHNS and CDR2 SASEGT. The V end lost 4 bases, the J end lost 4 bases, and 14 bases lay between the germline ends. This CDR3 has 15 amino acids. This chain's CDR3 is CASSVGEGEGNTIYF. CDR3 in DNA: TGTGCCAGCAGTGTAGGGGAAGGGGAAGGAAACACCATATATTTT.